This TCR beta chain appears in the sequencing data of a study of CD8 T cells in ankylosing spondylitis. Study-wide results and caveats: Enrichment of disease-linked clones was reportedly significant in matched ankylosing spondylitis synovial fluid. It appeared that ankylosing spondylitis blood was characterized by a TCR beta motif of seven or eight highly homologous variants.

Worth noting for this clonotype: Its cognate antigen is unknown.

TCRdb passed the 5' RACE reads through MiXCR, listing each CDR3 protein once. The sample has 500,000 to 550,000 distinct CDR3 sequences, roughly an eighth seen once; the top ten hold nearly 7%. V shed 1 base and J shed 5 bases, with 10 bases lying between them. This CDR3 comprises 13 residues. CDR1 is SGHRS, CDR2 YFSETQ, per germline. Sample: blood, either unsorted or a sorted T cell fraction (not recorded which). The chain employs TRBV5-1 and TRBJ2-7, with D possibly matching TRBD1 (6 bases). This TCR derives from a male donor with ankylosing spondylitis. The CDR3, as DNA: TGCGCCAGCAGCTTGACAGGGTCTCACGAGCAGTACTTC. Its translation is CASSLTGSHEQYF.